Shown below are 7 T cell receptor beta chains from a single sample sequenced in a study of shared clonotypes between healthy human individuals (dated by TCRdb to 2019 to 2021). Library preparation was by the immunoSEQ multiplex PCR assay. TCRdb obtained this table from immuneACCESS and retained in-frame rearrangements with V and J assigned. These tables miss some clones; where compared with another copy, unresolved V genes account for less than half of the shortfall, and the remainder is unexplained. This sample gives roughly 330,000 clones in total; around 74% of them show up just once. The top ten constitute under 13% of the sample. The specimen sequenced was memory CD4+ T cells sorted from blood. The cell subset or site label, read with the paper, signifies: CD45RA-negative fraction. These receptors all stem from a man younger than 40 in good health.

The chain uses TRBV30 and TRBJ2-1, with 7 bases lining up with TRBD2. Trimming at V came to 5 bases and at J to 7 bases, leaving 5 bases not matched to a gene. The germline V gene has CDR1 GTSNPN and CDR2 SVGIG (reference sequence). The CDR3 is made up of 12 amino acids. The CDR3 protein is CAWSTSRNEQFF. CDR3 nucleotides: TGTGCCTGGTCGACTAGCCGAAATGAGCAGTTCTTC.

V is TRBV7-8 and J is TRBJ1-5, with a weak D call TRBD1 (5 bases). The CDR3 is 17 residues long. V was cut by 1 base and J by 0 bases, with 13 bases left in between. The V gene's germline CDR1 is SGHVS and CDR2 FQNEAQ. CDR3 loop: CASSLGQGLDSNQPQHF. CDR3 nucleotides: TGTGCCAGCAGCTTAGGGCAGGGTCTGGATAGCAATCAGCCCCAGCATTTT.

V usage is TRBV4-1 and J usage is TRBJ1-4, with 7 bases aligning to TRBD1. The trim removed 5 bases at V and 10 bases at J, leaving 13 bases unmatched. Germline CDR1 MGHRA, CDR2 YSYEKL. There are 15 residues in the CDR3. The CDR3 DNA reads as TGCGCCAGCAGCGAGGGCCAGGGGGGGTTCCGAAAACTGTTTTTT. As protein: CASSEGQGGFRKLFF.

The chain joins TRBV18 to TRBJ2-7; D possibly matches TRBD1 or TRBD2 (6 bases each). Trimming cost V 4 bases and J 2 bases, with 15 bases left between them. The V gene's germline CDR1 is KGHSH and CDR2 LQKENI. The CDR3 runs 15 residues. The DNA for the CDR3 is TGTGCCAGCTCACTAGAGGGTGGGGGGCCCTACGAGCAGTACTTC. It translates to CASSLEGGGPYEQYF.

The gene calls are TRBV5-4 and TRBJ2-3, with 14 bases lining up with TRBD2. V trimming: 4 bases; J trimming: 4 bases; junction bases outside the gene matches: 11. The CDR3 has 18 amino acids. Germline V CDR1 and CDR2: SGHNT, YYREEE (reference sequence). CDR3 bases: TGTGCCAGCAGCCCCGGGACTAGCGGGAGTTTTAGCCCAGATACGCAGTATTTT. Translating it yields CASSPGTSGSFSPDTQYF.

In its sample, this clone was seen a few times. The chain is built from TRBV4-1 and TRBJ1-5, with D tentatively TRBD1 (5 bases). V was shortened by 0 bases and J by 6 bases, with 12 bases between the two germline ends. The CDR3 sequence is 15 residues long. Germline loops: CDR1 MGHRA, CDR2 YSYEKL. DNA of the CDR3: TGCGCCAGCAGCCAAGATGCGGCAGGGTTTCAGCCCCAGCATTTT. This translates into CASSQDAAGFQPQHF.

The chain combines TRBV28 with TRBJ1-2, with 9 bases that match TRBD1. Germline V gene lookup returns CDR1 MDHEN and CDR2 SYDVKM. The CDR3 has 14 residues. Trimming at V came to 3 bases and at J to 3 bases, leaving 2 bases not matched to a gene. The chain's CDR3 is CASSLGQGYYGYTF. The CDR3 DNA reads TGTGCCAGCAGTTTGGGACAGGGATACTATGGCTACACCTTC.